This TCR beta chain was captured by sequencing in a study of blood T cell repertoires in COVID-19. Overall study: From the United States, Italy and Spain came samples of acute and convalescent COVID-19. T cells, B-cell-depleted T cells, or PBMCs supplied cDNA or gDNA.

Germline V CDR1 and CDR2: SGHRS, YFSETQ. Deletions cut 0 bases from V and 9 bases from J, with 16 bases between. CDR3 size: 16 residues. Study processing details: Amplification of reference gene primers was used by the study to estimate nucleated cell counts. Sequencing used immunoSEQ multiplex PCR; TCRdb keeps in-frame clones, though not all of them. V, J and clone size reflect that table, while D and trimming were determined from the DNA. The table includes roughly 500,000 clones, about 88% detected once. This clone was counted a few times. Either two negative PCRs, clearance, or symptom resolution qualified Cohort 3 donors as recovered.

The sample was PBMCs or T cells enriched from blood (not recorded which). This TCR was recovered from a woman aged 60-75 years who had recovered from COVID-19. This sequence joins TRBV5-1 and TRBJ1-6; no definite D call. CDR3 bases: TGCGCCAGCAGCTTGGCGGGAGGCCGATGGGGTTCACCCCTCCACTTT. Its protein is CASSLAGGRWGSPLHF.